Presented here are 22 T cell receptor beta chains from one specimen sequenced in a study of identical twins. MiXCR, applied by TCRdb to the 5' RACE reads, yields one record per CDR3 protein. The sample has 200,000 or so distinct CDR3 sequences, 7.5% seen once. The sample was also reused in another study, on yellow fever vaccine responses in identical twins.

What was sequenced was memory (CD45RO+) T cells sorted from blood. The receptor set was obtained from a woman aged 18-29 years in good health.

This clonotype was picked up a small number of times. The genes are TRBV20-1 and TRBJ1-1; no reliable D call. V was clipped by 6 bases and J by 2 bases, with 13 bases between them. CDR3 length equals 13 residues. From germline, CDR1 is DFQATT and CDR2 SNEGSKA (reference sequence). CDR3 region: CSAKPRANTEAFF. The CDR3 DNA reads as TGCAGTGCCAAACCCCGGGCTAACACTGAAGCTTTCTTT.

V usage is TRBV29-1 and J usage is TRBJ1-1; D is possibly TRBD1 (6 bases). Germline CDR1 reads SQVTM; CDR2 reads ANQGSEA. Trimming pared 6 bases from V and 0 bases from J, leaving 23 bases between. This CDR3 has 17 amino acids. CDR3 region: CSVRGTPEKQMNTEAFF. For the CDR3, the DNA is TGCAGCGTGCGAGGGACACCCGAAAAGCAAATGAACACTGAAGCTTTCTTT.

The chain uses TRBV12-3 or TRBV12-4 and TRBJ2-2; no definite D call. V lost 8 bases, J lost 2 bases, and 9 bases lay in between. CDR3 size: 13 residues. The CDR3, as DNA: TGTGCCAGCGTAATAGGAAACACCGGGGAGCTGTTTTTT. Amino acid sequence: CASVIGNTGELFF.

This clonotype was counted a few times. The chain couples TRBV2 to TRBJ2-2; D assignment may be TRBD1 or TRBD2 (5 bases each). The ends were cut back, 0 bases at V and 6 bases at J, with 23 bases in the middle. The CDR3 contains 19 residues. In germline, CDR1 is SNHLY, CDR2 FYNNEI. CDR3 coding DNA: TGTGCCAGCAGTGAAGCCCCTCGACCGGGACCCAGCGCCGCCGGGGAGCTGTTTTTT. Translation: CASSEAPRPGPSAAGELFF.

This clonotype came up many times. The chain couples TRBV7-2 to TRBJ2-7; TRBD1 matches at 8 bases. Germline-derived CDR1 and CDR2 are SGHTA and FQGNSA. The CDR3 is made up of 14 amino acids. J lost 2 bases, V lost 5 bases, and 5 bases had no gene match. CDR3 residues: CASSARTGTYEQYF. The CDR3 DNA reads TGTGCCAGCAGCGCGAGGACAGGGACCTACGAGCAGTACTTC.

This clonotype was detected a few times. The chain joins TRBV20-1 to TRBJ2-4, with 11 positions matching TRBD1. The germline V gene encodes CDR1 DFQATT and CDR2 SNEGSKA (reference sequence). This CDR3 is 14 amino acids long. V dropped 6 bases and J dropped 7; count of bases not matched to a gene: 8. CDR3 region: CSAPGGTGGNIQYF. The CDR3 DNA follows: TGCAGTGCCCCTGGTGGGACAGGGGGGAACATTCAGTACTTC.

This clonotype has ten or more counts. The rearrangement uses TRBV4-2 and TRBJ1-1; D gene unclear. The ends were cut back, 0 bases at V and 3 bases at J, with 5 bases in the middle. The germline V gene has CDR1 LGHNA and CDR2 YNFKEQ. The CDR3 is made up of 13 amino acids. The CDR3 nucleotides are TGTGCCAGCAGCCAAGAAGTAGACACTGAAGCTTTCTTT. Translated, it gives CASSQEVDTEAFF.

The rearrangement joins TRBV9 to TRBJ2-7; weak D call: TRBD2 (5 bases). The germline gives CDR1 SGDLS, CDR2 YYNGEE. Trimming took 1 base from V and 4 from J, leaving 9 bases between them. This CDR3 is built from 13 residues. The CDR3 DNA reads as TGTGCCAGCAGCGTAAGGCCGGGGTACGAGCAGTACTTC. Protein sequence: CASSVRPGYEQYF.

The chain combines TRBV5-1 with TRBJ2-5; D not certain. The germline V gene has CDR1 SGHRS and CDR2 YFSETQ. The V and J ends lost 4 bases and 1 base respectively, with 11 bases between them. The CDR3 totals 14 residues. CDR3 region: CASSPRLVQETQYF. As DNA, the CDR3 is TGCGCCAGCAGCCCTCGGCTGGTCCAAGAGACCCAGTACTTC.

The V gene is TRBV12-3 or TRBV12-4, the J gene TRBJ2-1, with D perhaps matching TRBD1 (5 bases). The CDR3 loop spans 15 amino acids. Trimming cost V 7 bases and J 2 bases, with 15 bases left between them. The CDR3 nucleotides are TGTGCCAGCAACCCGACAGCCCAGGCCTACAATGAGCAGTTCTTC. Translated, it gives CASNPTAQAYNEQFF.

This clonotype was counted ten times or more. The V call is TRBV5-5, the J call TRBJ1-1; D unresolved. The CDR3 has 15 residues. The germline gives CDR1 SGHKS, CDR2 YYEKEE (reference sequence). V lost 1 base, J lost 0 bases, and 10 bases lay in between. The CDR3 here is CASSLSVSMNTEAFF. CDR3 DNA: TGTGCCAGCAGCTTGTCGGTATCCATGAACACTGAAGCTTTCTTT.

This clonotype showed up many times. The J gene is TRBJ2-7, the V gene TRBV10-3; 11 bases agree with TRBD1. CDR1 and CDR2 (germline): ENHRY, SYGVKD. The junction had 11 bases not matched to a gene; V was cut back by 10 bases and J by 6 bases. CDR3 length: 14 amino acids. The CDR3 bases are TGTGCCACCTGGCTCGGACAGGGGGCTTCCGAGCAGTACTTC. This encodes CATWLGQGASEQYF.

This clonotype was seen ten or more times. The V gene is TRBV15, the J gene TRBJ2-7; D tentatively reads TRBD1 or TRBD2 (5 bases each). V was clipped by 5 bases and J by 6 bases, with 17 bases between them. CDR3 length equals 14 residues. Germline CDR1 and CDR2: LNHNV and YYDKDF (reference sequence). The chain's CDR3 is CATSEVIGTSEQYF. The CDR3 DNA sequence: TGTGCCACCAGCGAGGTGATCGGGACCTCCGAGCAGTACTTC.

This clonotype was observed at least ten times. This chain joins TRBV25-1 and TRBJ2-5; D unresolved. CDR1 is MGHDK, CDR2 SYGVNS, per germline. The ends were cut back, 4 bases at V and 1 base at J, with 7 bases in the middle. The CDR3 runs to 13 residues. The CDR3 loop reads CASSVAGQETQYF. Here the CDR3 DNA reads TGTGCCAGCAGTGTCGCAGGCCAAGAGACCCAGTACTTC.

This clonotype was seen many times. The chain links TRBV12-3 or TRBV12-4 to TRBJ1-5; the D gene is possibly TRBD1 (5 bases). This CDR3 spans 14 amino acids. V lost 5 bases and J lost 9, with 17 bases in between. This CDR3 is CASSAGTGPGPQHF. In DNA form, the CDR3 reads TGTGCCAGCAGTGCCGGGACGGGGCCTGGGCCCCAGCATTTT.

This clonotype has just a few counts. The CDR3 loop is CASKGGQRKDTQYF. The CDR3 nucleotides read TGTGCCTCGAAGGGGGGACAGCGAAAAGATACGCAGTATTTT. V and J are TRBV30 and TRBJ2-3, with D possibly being TRBD1 (7 bases). Germline V gives CDR1 GTSNPN, CDR2 SVGIG (reference sequence). V lost 7 bases, J lost 5 bases, and 19 bases lay in between. The CDR3 has 14 amino acids.

This clonotype has a count of ten or more. The chain recombines TRBV5-1 with TRBJ2-1; D is tentatively TRBD1 or TRBD2 (6 bases each). The CDR3 loop spans 13 amino acids. Germline values: CDR1 SGHRS, CDR2 YFSETQ. Trimming removed 5 bases at V and 4 bases at J, with 10 bases between. The CDR3: CASRGGSYNEQFF. The CDR3 DNA sequence: TGCGCCAGCAGAGGGGGGAGTTACAATGAGCAGTTCTTC.

The chain couples TRBV20-1 to TRBJ1-1; no reliable D call. The CDR3 sequence is 12 residues long. Germline V gene data show CDR1 as DFQATT and CDR2 as SNEGSKA (reference sequence). Trimming shortened V by 0 bases and J by 7 bases, and 9 bases separated the two germline ends. The CDR3 region has the DNA TGCAGTGCTAGAGAGGGTATGGGTGAAGCTTTCTTT. This translates into CSAREGMGEAFF.

This chain joins TRBV28 and TRBJ1-2, with 10 bases fitting TRBD1. The germline V gene has CDR1 MDHEN and CDR2 SYDVKM. V was clipped by 2 bases and J by 6 bases; unmatched bases: 6. This CDR3 comprises 15 residues. The CDR3 protein is CASSLIDRGHNGYTF. As DNA, the CDR3 is TGTGCCAGCAGTTTAATAGACAGGGGGCATAATGGCTACACCTTC.

The chain joins TRBV7-9 to TRBJ1-2, with TRBD1 matching 7 bases. J was trimmed by 4 bases and V by 5 bases; bases with no gene match: 7. The CDR3 has 14 amino acids. The V gene's germline CDR1 is SEHNR and CDR2 FQNEAQ (reference sequence). The CDR3 sequence is CASSLLRGSYGYTF. The CDR3 region has the DNA TGTGCCAGCAGCCTTCTCAGGGGGTCCTATGGCTACACCTTC.

This clonotype was observed a few times. J is TRBJ2-3 and V is TRBV2; D is perhaps TRBD2 (6 bases). Germline V gives CDR1 SNHLY, CDR2 FYNNEI. This CDR3 contains 12 residues. V was trimmed by 4 bases and J by 4 bases, leaving 6 bases between them. The CDR3 loop reads CASSGLADTQYF. The CDR3, as DNA: TGTGCCAGCAGTGGACTAGCAGATACGCAGTATTTT. Full variable domain (outside the CDR3, taken from reference TRBV2 and TRBJ2-3): EPEVTQTPSHQVTQMGQEVILRCVPISNHLYFYWYRQILGQKVEFLVSFYNNEISEKSEIFDDQFSVERPDGSNFTLKIRSTKLEDSAMYFCASSGLADTQYFGPGTRLTVL.

The J gene is TRBJ2-7, the V gene TRBV7-9; possible D gene TRBD1, 6 bases. Germline CDR1 and CDR2: SEHNR and FQNEAQ (reference sequence). The CDR3 extends over 13 amino acids. The V end lost 5 bases, the J end lost 5 bases, and 13 bases lay between the germline ends. The CDR3 DNA is TGTGCCAGCAGCCCAGCCAAGGGGGACGAGCAGTACTTC. Its translation is CASSPAKGDEQYF.